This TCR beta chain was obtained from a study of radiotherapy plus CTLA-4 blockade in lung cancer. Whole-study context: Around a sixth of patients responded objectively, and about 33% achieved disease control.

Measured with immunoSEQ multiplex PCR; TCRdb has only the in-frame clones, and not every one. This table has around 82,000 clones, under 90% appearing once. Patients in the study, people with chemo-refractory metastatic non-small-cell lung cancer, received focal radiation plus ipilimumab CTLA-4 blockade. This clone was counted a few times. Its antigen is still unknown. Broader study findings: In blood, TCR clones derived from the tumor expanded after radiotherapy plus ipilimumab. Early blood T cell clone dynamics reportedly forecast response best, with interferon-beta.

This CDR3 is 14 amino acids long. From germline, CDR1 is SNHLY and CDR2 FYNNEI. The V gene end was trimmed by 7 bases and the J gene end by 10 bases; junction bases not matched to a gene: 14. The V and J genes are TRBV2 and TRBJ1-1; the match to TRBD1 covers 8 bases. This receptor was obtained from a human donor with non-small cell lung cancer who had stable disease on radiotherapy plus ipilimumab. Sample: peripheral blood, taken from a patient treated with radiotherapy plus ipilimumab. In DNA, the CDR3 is TGTGCCAGCAACGGCAGGGGGCAGGCATGGGGAGCTTTCTTT. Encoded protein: CASNGRGQAWGAFF. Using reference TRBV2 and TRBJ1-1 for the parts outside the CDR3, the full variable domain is EPEVTQTPSHQVTQMGQEVILRCVPISNHLYFYWYRQILGQKVEFLVSFYNNEISEKSEIFDDQFSVERPDGSNFTLKIRSTKLEDSAMYFCASNGRGQAWGAFFGQGTRLTVV.